These T cell receptor beta chains were read from a single sample in a study of T cells in Graves' hyperthyroidism and ophthalmopathy. TCRdb re-analysed the multiplex PCR reads in MiXCR, keeping a single row per CDR3 protein. This sample carries roughly 570,000 distinct CDR3 sequences, around 42% of them seen once, and the ten largest clones take approximately 8.4%. Sequences were obtained from peripheral blood or thyroid tissue (not recorded which). Source of these receptors: a woman in her late teens or twenties with Graves' hyperthyroidism. The CDR3 runs from the conserved cysteine through the conserved F or W. A D gene is named only where the DNA matches it firmly. Clone size is given for some rows only: seen once, a few or many times, or a class if the clone is expanded.

>.|TRBV29-1|.|TRBJ2-2
TGCAGCGTTAGACAGGACCCTGCCGTTCCCGGGGAGCTGTTTTTT
CSVRQDPAVPGELFF
>.|TRBV5-4|.|TRBJ1-1
TGCGCCAGCAGCCAAGTGGGGGGAACTGAAGCTTCCTTT
CASSQVGGTEASF
>many|TRBV29-1|.|TRBJ2-7
TGCAGCGCATCTAGCCAGGCCACAAAGCCCTCCTACGAGCAGTACTTC
CSASSQATKPSYEQYF
>few|TRBV11-2|.|TRBJ2-3
TGTGCCAGCAGCTTAGATTACTCTACGCAGTATTTT
CASSLDYSTQYF
>few|TRBV29-1|.|TRBJ2-5
TGCAGCGTTGAATGGGTAGGGGAGACCCAGTACTTC
CSVEWVGETQYF
>once|TRBV7-2|.|TRBJ1-4
TGTGCCAGCAGCTTGAACAGGCAAAAACTGTTTTTT
CASSLNRQKLFF
>many|TRBV6-6|.|TRBJ1-2
TGTGCCAGCAGTCCCGGACAGCACTATGGCTACACCTTC
CASSPGQHYGYTF
>many|TRBV10-3|TRBD1|TRBJ1-2
TGTGCCATCAGCACTGGACAGGATTACTATGGCTACACCTTC
CAISTGQDYYGYTF
>.|TRBV15|TRBD1|TRBJ2-7
TGTGCCACCAGCAGAGGCAGGGACAGGGGGCGGGAGCAGTACTTC
CATSRGRDRGREQYF
>few|TRBV4-1|.|TRBJ1-1
TGCGCCAGCAGCAGGGCAGGGAGGTTTGGCACTGAAGCTTTCTTT
CASSRAGRFGTEAFF
>.|TRBV12-3/TRBV12-4|TRBD2|TRBJ2-3
TGTGCCAGCAACCGAGGAGCGGGGTACACAGATACGCAGTATTTT
CASNRGAGYTDTQYF
>few|TRBV7-9|.|TRBJ2-1
TGTGCCAGCAGCTTAGGCTGGCGGCAGTTCTTC
CASSLGWRQFF
>.|TRBV7-9|TRBD1|TRBJ1-2
TGTGCCAGCAGCCCCGGACAGGGTTTAGCTAACTATGGCTACACCTTC
CASSPGQGLANYGYTF
>once|TRBV20-1|.|TRBJ2-6
TGCAGTGCTAGAGATCCGGGGGCTATGGGCTCTGGGGCCAACGTCCTGACTTTC
CSARDPGAMGSGANVLTF
>.|TRBV29-1|.|TRBJ2-7
TGCAGCGTTGAAGTGGAGGGCCGGGGAGAAGAGCAGTACTTC
CSVEVEGRGEEQYF
>many|TRBV19|.|TRBJ2-1
TGTGCCAGTAGTATAGGGATTTACAATGAGCAGTTCTTC
CASSIGIYNEQFF
>many|TRBV3-1|TRBD1|TRBJ1-2
TGTGCCAGCAGCCCAAGTGGACAGGAGCCATATGGCTACACCTTC
CASSPSGQEPYGYTF
>.|TRBV5-1|.|TRBJ2-1
TGCGCCAGCAGCCCGGAGGGGGGGCGAGGGGAGCAGTTCTTC
CASSPEGGRGEQFF
>.|TRBV7-2|TRBD1|TRBJ1-2
TGTGCCAGCAGTCTACAGGGGGCAGGGGCGACCTATGGCTACACCTTC
CASSLQGAGATYGYTF
>once|TRBV29-1|.|TRBJ1-5
TGCAGTTTAGGGGGGCTGCGCAATCAGCCCCAGCATTTT
CSLGGLRNQPQHF
>.|TRBV7-9|.|TRBJ2-7
TGTGCCAGCAGCTTGGCCACGGCGACCTACGAGCAGTACTTC
CASSLATATYEQYF
>.|TRBV7-9|TRBD2|TRBJ2-7
TGTGCCAGCAGCCCGCGGACTAGCGGGACAGGGGAGCAGTACTTC
CASSPRTSGTGEQYF
>.|TRBV5-1|.|TRBJ1-5
TGCGCCAGCACCCGGGATAGCAATCAGCCCCAGCATTTT
CASTRDSNQPQHF
>many|TRBV6-6|.|TRBJ1-1
TGTGCCAGCAGTCAGTCAGATGGGGACACTGAAGCTTTCTTT
CASSQSDGDTEAFF
>many|TRBV24-1|.|TRBJ1-2
TGTGCCACCAGTGCCAGGACAGAGAATGGCTACACCTTC
CATSARTENGYTF
>.|TRBV12-3/TRBV12-4|TRBD1|TRBJ1-4
TGTGCCAGCAGTTTGACGACAGGGGGTGAAAAACTGTTTTTT
CASSLTTGGEKLFF
>.|TRBV15|TRBD1|TRBJ2-7
TGTGCCACCAGCAGTAGAAGGACAGGGTCCTACGAGCAGTACTTC
CATSSRRTGSYEQYF
>.|TRBV12-3/TRBV12-4|.|TRBJ1-6
TGTGCCAGCAGCCGATGGTTAATAGGGGATAATTCACCCCTCCACTTT
CASSRWLIGDNSPLHF
>many|TRBV19|.|TRBJ1-5
TGTGCCAGTAGCCTCCTCCATACGGCATTCAATCAGCCCCAGCATTTT
CASSLLHTAFNQPQHF
>many|TRBV12-5|.|TRBJ2-7
TGTGCTAGTGGCTCGGACAGCCGCTCCTACGAGCAGTACTTC
CASGSDSRSYEQYF
>many|TRBV4-1|.|TRBJ2-2
TGCGCCAGCAGCCAAGATGCGGAGAACACCGGGGAGCTGTTTTTT
CASSQDAENTGELFF